This T cell receptor (beta chain) was obtained from a study of CD8+ T cells in alopecia areata. This CDR3 region has 14 residues. V was pared by 5 bases and J by 0 bases, with 9 bases between. Germline V lookup: CDR1 SEHNR, CDR2 FQNEAQ (reference sequence). RNA extraction was followed by reverse transcription into cDNA, which acted as the sequencing template. Repertoires were generated with immunoSEQ multiplex PCR, while TCRdb's copy carries only in-frame clones and drops some. This table holds just over 150,000 clones, 40% to 60% found once. The sequencing here drew on CD8+ T cells sorted from blood, taken at week 0. This clonotype was sampled from a human donor with alopecia areata. V is TRBV7-9 and J is TRBJ2-3; D is undetermined. The CDR3 reads CASSLQTSTDTQYF. The CDR3 region has the DNA TGTGCCAGCAGCCTCCAGACTAGCACAGATACGCAGTATTTT.